Listed below are T cell receptor beta chains from one sample, sequenced in a study of T cells in Graves' hyperthyroidism and ophthalmopathy. TCRdb called the multiplex PCR reads again in MiXCR, with one record for every CDR3 protein. This table has about 610,000 distinct CDR3 sequences, approximately 14% appearing once. Sequencing was carried out using blood. Receptor source: a woman in her 40s with Graves' ophthalmopathy. The CDR3 runs from the conserved cysteine through the conserved F or W. Fields, in order: CDR3 DNA, CDR3 protein, clone size, D gene, V gene, J gene. The D gene is left open where the match is weak. Not every row has a clone size; where given, it reads once, few, many or a size class.

cdr3_nt: TGTGCCAGTACTAAGGCCAGCAGCAATCAGCCCCAGCATTTT
cdr3_aa: CASTKASSNQPQHF
clone_size: many
d_call: -
v_call: TRBV19
j_call: TRBJ1-5

cdr3_nt: TGCAGCGTTGAAGGGGTTCCTCAGACAGGTTCGACTAGGGAGACCCAGTACTTC
cdr3_aa: CSVEGVPQTGSTRETQYF
clone_size: few
d_call: -
v_call: TRBV29-1
j_call: TRBJ2-5

cdr3_nt: TGTGCCAGCAGTTACCCCCTTAGGGAGACTAGCGGGAATCCTGGGGCCAACGTCCTGACTTTC
cdr3_aa: CASSYPLRETSGNPGANVLTF
clone_size: many
d_call: TRBD2
v_call: TRBV6-2/TRBV6-3
j_call: TRBJ2-6

cdr3_nt: TGTGCCAGCAGTTCGCAGGATTATGGCTACACCTTC
cdr3_aa: CASSSQDYGYTF
clone_size: many
d_call: -
v_call: TRBV27
j_call: TRBJ1-2

cdr3_nt: TGTGCCAGCAGCCATCCTGACAGGGAAGAGACCCAGTACTTC
cdr3_aa: CASSHPDREETQYF
clone_size: few
d_call: TRBD1
v_call: TRBV3-1
j_call: TRBJ2-5

cdr3_nt: TGTGCCAGCAGCTTCAGTCCCACAGATACGCAGTATTTT
cdr3_aa: CASSFSPTDTQYF
clone_size: few
d_call: -
v_call: TRBV11-2
j_call: TRBJ2-3

cdr3_nt: TGTGCCAGCAGCGCAACTAGCGGCACAGATACGCAGTATTTT
cdr3_aa: CASSATSGTDTQYF
clone_size: many
d_call: TRBD2
v_call: TRBV9
j_call: TRBJ2-3

cdr3_nt: TGTGCCAGCAGTTACGGGAGCTCTGAAGCTTTCTTT
cdr3_aa: CASSYGSSEAFF
clone_size: many
d_call: -
v_call: TRBV6-5
j_call: TRBJ1-1

cdr3_nt: TGTGCCAGCAGCCCCCTTTGGACACGGGAAGAGACCCAGTACTTC
cdr3_aa: CASSPLWTREETQYF
clone_size: many
d_call: -
v_call: TRBV11-2
j_call: TRBJ2-5

cdr3_nt: TGCAGTGCTAGAGATCCCACAGGGTCTCGCTACGAGCAGTACTTC
cdr3_aa: CSARDPTGSRYEQYF
clone_size: many
d_call: -
v_call: TRBV20-1
j_call: TRBJ2-7

cdr3_nt: TGCGCCAGCAGCTTGGACCCTTCAGGATTTTCTGGAAACACCATATATTTT
cdr3_aa: CASSLDPSGFSGNTIYF
clone_size: few
d_call: -
v_call: TRBV5-1
j_call: TRBJ1-3

cdr3_nt: TGCAGCGCCACTCAGGGAGCTGAAGCTTTCTTT
cdr3_aa: CSATQGAEAFF
clone_size: many
d_call: -
v_call: TRBV29-1
j_call: TRBJ1-1

cdr3_nt: TGTGCCAGCAGCTTCGATGCCTCAGGGGAGCAGTACTTC
cdr3_aa: CASSFDASGEQYF
clone_size: many
d_call: -
v_call: TRBV13
j_call: TRBJ2-7

cdr3_nt: TGCAGTGCTCCGCAGGGGGGTGTCCTCTACGAGCAGTACTTC
cdr3_aa: CSAPQGGVLYEQYF
clone_size: few
d_call: -
v_call: TRBV20-1
j_call: TRBJ2-7

cdr3_nt: TGTGCCAGCAGCTTAGTATCCCTGGCGGGAGGCACAGATACGCAGTATTTT
cdr3_aa: CASSLVSLAGGTDTQYF
clone_size: many
d_call: TRBD2
v_call: TRBV7-8
j_call: TRBJ2-3

cdr3_nt: TGCAGCGTTGCAATGGGGGGACTAGCGGGACGGAGCTCCTACGAGCAGTACTTC
cdr3_aa: CSVAMGGLAGRSSYEQYF
clone_size: -
d_call: TRBD2
v_call: TRBV29-1
j_call: TRBJ2-7

cdr3_nt: TGTGCCAGCAGTCGGGACAGGGGAGCCAAAAACATTCAGTACTTC
cdr3_aa: CASSRDRGAKNIQYF
clone_size: -
d_call: TRBD1
v_call: TRBV12-3/TRBV12-4
j_call: TRBJ2-4

cdr3_nt: TGTGCCACCAGCAGAGAGGGGGCTTATGGCTACACCTTC
cdr3_aa: CATSREGAYGYTF
clone_size: many
d_call: -
v_call: TRBV15
j_call: TRBJ1-2

cdr3_nt: TGTGCCAGCAGCCCTGGACAGATAAAGACCCAGTACTTC
cdr3_aa: CASSPGQIKTQYF
clone_size: many
d_call: -
v_call: TRBV12-3/TRBV12-4
j_call: TRBJ2-5

cdr3_nt: TGTGCCAGCGGGGCAGGGCCAGGAAACACCATATATTTT
cdr3_aa: CASGAGPGNTIYF
clone_size: many
d_call: -
v_call: TRBV6-1
j_call: TRBJ1-3

cdr3_nt: TGTGCCAGCAGTGAAGTTCTCGGGTCGTATGGCTACACCTTC
cdr3_aa: CASSEVLGSYGYTF
clone_size: -
d_call: -
v_call: TRBV6-1
j_call: TRBJ1-2

cdr3_nt: TGTGCCAGCAGCTGGGGGGGAAGCTATGGCTACACCTTC
cdr3_aa: CASSWGGSYGYTF
clone_size: few
d_call: -
v_call: TRBV5-5
j_call: TRBJ1-2

cdr3_nt: TGTGCCAGCAGTATCCAGGGGGTAGGCGAGCAGTACTTC
cdr3_aa: CASSIQGVGEQYF
clone_size: many
d_call: TRBD1
v_call: TRBV6-2/TRBV6-3
j_call: TRBJ2-7

cdr3_nt: TGTGCCAGCAGTGAACTTGCCCAAGGGAGGGAGACCCAGTACTTC
cdr3_aa: CASSELAQGRETQYF
clone_size: -
d_call: -
v_call: TRBV6-1
j_call: TRBJ2-5

cdr3_nt: TGTGCCAGCAGGAGGACAGTCAATAGCAATCAGCCCCAGCATTTT
cdr3_aa: CASRRTVNSNQPQHF
clone_size: many
d_call: -
v_call: TRBV6-1
j_call: TRBJ1-5

cdr3_nt: TGTGCCAGCCGAAGCGGGGGGGGAGTGGGTGCTTTCTTT
cdr3_aa: CASRSGGGVGAFF
clone_size: -
d_call: -
v_call: TRBV27
j_call: TRBJ1-1

cdr3_nt: TGTGCCAGTACCCATAGCGGGAGTATCGCGAACACCGGGGAGCTGTTTTTT
cdr3_aa: CASTHSGSIANTGELFF
clone_size: many
d_call: TRBD2
v_call: TRBV19
j_call: TRBJ2-2

cdr3_nt: TGCAGTGCTACGGGACTAGCGGGAGTGGCTTACGAGCAGTACTTC
cdr3_aa: CSATGLAGVAYEQYF
clone_size: -
d_call: TRBD2
v_call: TRBV20-1
j_call: TRBJ2-7

cdr3_nt: TGTGCCAGCAGCGTAAGCAGGAACACTGAAGCTTTCTTT
cdr3_aa: CASSVSRNTEAFF
clone_size: many
d_call: -
v_call: TRBV9
j_call: TRBJ1-1

cdr3_nt: TGTGCCAGCAGCTTTACGGGGGTCCCCTACGAGCAGTACTTC
cdr3_aa: CASSFTGVPYEQYF
clone_size: many
d_call: -
v_call: TRBV7-8
j_call: TRBJ2-7

cdr3_nt: TGCAGTGCTAGAAGGGCAGGGGTTGTGTTGGACGCTTTCTTT
cdr3_aa: CSARRAGVVLDAFF
clone_size: few
d_call: -
v_call: TRBV20-1
j_call: TRBJ1-1

cdr3_nt: TGTGCCAGCAGCACTGGGGACAGTTACACTGAAGCTTTCTTT
cdr3_aa: CASSTGDSYTEAFF
clone_size: many
d_call: TRBD1
v_call: TRBV7-6
j_call: TRBJ1-1

cdr3_nt: TGTGCCACCAGTGATGAGCTTGGACAGACCACCGGGGAGCTGTTTTTT
cdr3_aa: CATSDELGQTTGELFF
clone_size: -
d_call: -
v_call: TRBV24-1
j_call: TRBJ2-2

cdr3_nt: TGTGCCAGTAGTATGTCAGGACAGTCCTACGAGCAGTACTTC
cdr3_aa: CASSMSGQSYEQYF
clone_size: many
d_call: -
v_call: TRBV19
j_call: TRBJ2-7

cdr3_nt: TGTGCCAGCAGTGAGGACAGGGACTCTGGGGCCAACGTCCTGACTTTC
cdr3_aa: CASSEDRDSGANVLTF
clone_size: few
d_call: TRBD1
v_call: TRBV2
j_call: TRBJ2-6

cdr3_nt: TGTGCCAGCAGGGACAGATATTCACCCCTCCACTTT
cdr3_aa: CASRDRYSPLHF
clone_size: -
d_call: -
v_call: TRBV6-1
j_call: TRBJ1-6

cdr3_nt: TGTGCCAGCAGTCCTACCGACAGGGGGGCCACTGAAGCTTTCTTT
cdr3_aa: CASSPTDRGATEAFF
clone_size: -
d_call: TRBD1
v_call: TRBV7-9
j_call: TRBJ1-1

cdr3_nt: TGCGCCAGCAGCCTGGCGACCGGGACAGTTGAAGCTTTCTTT
cdr3_aa: CASSLATGTVEAFF
clone_size: many
d_call: TRBD1
v_call: TRBV5-1
j_call: TRBJ1-1

cdr3_nt: TGTGCCAGCAACCCCGGGTCAGGTTTGGGCTACGAGCAGTACTTC
cdr3_aa: CASNPGSGLGYEQYF
clone_size: -
d_call: -
v_call: TRBV27
j_call: TRBJ2-7

cdr3_nt: TGTGCCAGCAGTTTAAAGTACAGGAATGGCTACACCTTC
cdr3_aa: CASSLKYRNGYTF
clone_size: few
d_call: -
v_call: TRBV12-3/TRBV12-4
j_call: TRBJ1-2

cdr3_nt: TGTGCCAGCAGTTACTATGGGGCGGGTCAGCCCCAGCATTTT
cdr3_aa: CASSYYGAGQPQHF
clone_size: many
d_call: -
v_call: TRBV6-5
j_call: TRBJ1-5

cdr3_nt: TGTGCCAGCAGACCAAGCTACGGACAGGGAGGGGGGACCGGGGAGCTGTTTTTT
cdr3_aa: CASRPSYGQGGGTGELFF
clone_size: many
d_call: -
v_call: TRBV11-2
j_call: TRBJ2-2

cdr3_nt: TGTGCCAGCACTCCGGGACAGGGTTCGAACATTCAGTACTTC
cdr3_aa: CASTPGQGSNIQYF
clone_size: few
d_call: TRBD1
v_call: TRBV2
j_call: TRBJ2-4

cdr3_nt: TGTGCCAGCAGTGAGAACTACAAGAACACTGAAGCTTTCTTT
cdr3_aa: CASSENYKNTEAFF
clone_size: many
d_call: -
v_call: TRBV6-1
j_call: TRBJ1-1

cdr3_nt: TGTGCCAGCTCACCACCGGAAGGACAGACGCCGAACACTGAAGCTTTCTTT
cdr3_aa: CASSPPEGQTPNTEAFF
clone_size: -
d_call: -
v_call: TRBV18
j_call: TRBJ1-1